This T cell receptor (beta chain) derives from a study of cytomegalovirus exposure and HLA in healthy donors. Whole-study context: Of the donors genotyped, some 400 in all, about 82% fell in the Caucasian-associated ancestry cluster.

To note about this clone: The antigen is unknown.

Study-wide results and caveats: A later analysis, which compared TCR beta chains of equal frequency, found the HLA-associated ones more clonally expanded.

In the PCR, 60 Vbeta and 13 Jbeta primers were used. As originally analysed: A later analysis tallied approximately 80 million unique TCR beta chains, approximately 10 million of them shared. The table came from immunoSEQ multiplex PCR; TCRdb's copy has only in-frame clones and leaves some out. That table gives V, J and clone size, and the DNA gave D and trimming. Of a few hundred thousand clones in the sample, around four fifths were seen once. V gave up 6 bases and J gave up 4 bases, with 11 bases separating them. Germline CDR1 reads SGHRS; CDR2 reads YFSETQ. The CDR3 covers 12 residues. The J gene is TRBJ2-7, the V gene TRBV5-1; D remains ambiguous. The sample taken for sequencing was PBMCs. This sequence originates from a woman between 35 and 50 years old in good health and CMV-seropositive. The CDR3 sequence is CASTSNFYEQYF. For the CDR3, the DNA is TGCGCCAGCACCTCTAACTTTTACGAGCAGTACTTC.